This TCR beta chain was retrieved from a study of regulatory T cells in long-lasting Graves disease. Overall study results and limits: Accuracy may have suffered from the small sample size.

Germline CDR1 and CDR2: MNHNS and SASEGT. V was shortened by 5 bases and J by 4 bases, with 8 bases between the two germline ends. This CDR3 spans 13 amino acids. This clonotype was recorded many times. Its antigen is still unknown. Time point noted: newly diagnosed GD, antithyroid drugs for less than 3 months. The TCR library used RNA extracted from PBMCs. In building TCR beta libraries, iRepertoire HTBI primers were used together with Arm-PCR of CDR3 regions. TCRdb recomputed calls from the multiplex PCR reads with MiXCR, one row per CDR3 protein. The sample lists approximately 360,000 distinct CDR3 sequences; 12% were seen once. These same records also appear under a second study, on T cells in Graves' hyperthyroidism and ophthalmopathy. That investigation notes: Stable hyperthyroidism and ophthalmopathy were separated using 13 V-J signatures.

This TCR came from a woman under 30 with Graves disease. This chain uses TRBV6-1 with TRBJ2-2; maybe TRBD1 (5 bases). The sample in question was peripheral blood mononuclear cells (PBMCs), obtained at new diagnosis, from a patient treated with antithyroid drugs. The CDR3 bases are TGTGCCAGCAGTCTCAGGGCCACCGGGGAGCTGTTTTTT. It encodes CASSLRATGELFF.